The 27 T cell receptor beta chains below all came from one sample that was sequenced in a study of cytomegalovirus exposure and HLA in healthy donors (dated by TCRdb to the late 2010s). Libraries were constructed by the immunoSEQ multiplex PCR assay. The multiplex PCR relied on a mix of 60 forward primers for TCR Vbeta segments and 13 reverse primers for TCR Jbeta segments. This immuneACCESS table, as held by TCRdb, lists in-frame sequences with V and J called but not all clones. Of the missing ones, under half trace to an unresolved V gene in checked studies; the others have no known cause. Counted in this sample were about 130,000 clones; around 75% of them appeared once. 3.3% of the sample belongs to the ten largest clones. The sequencing input was PBMCs. The receptors shown here come from a woman in her forties or fifties in good health and CMV-seronegative.

The chain is built from TRBV19 and TRBJ1-2, with unresolved D. The CDR3 contains 14 residues. The V and J ends lost 3 bases and 4 bases respectively, with 12 bases between them. The germline gives CDR1 LNHDA, CDR2 SQIVND (reference sequence). CDR3 residues: CASSITESGYGYTF. The DNA of the CDR3 is TGTGCCAGTAGTATCACGGAGAGTGGCTATGGCTACACCTTC.

The genes are TRBV7-6 and TRBJ1-2; D gene ambiguous. This CDR3 is 16 amino acids long. Germline loops: CDR1 SGHVS, CDR2 FNYEAQ. Trimming took off 5 bases at V and 2 bases at J, with 18 bases between the two ends. DNA of the CDR3: TGTGCCAGCAGCGCTGATAGTGGCCGGGGAAACTATGGCTACACCTTC. Translation gives CASSADSGRGNYGYTF.

This clone was seen a handful of times. This chain uses TRBV7-2 with TRBJ1-5; a weak D match, TRBD1 (5 bases). Germline V gene data show CDR1 as SGHTA and CDR2 as FQGNSA. This CDR3 contains 14 residues. With 5 bases removed from V and 7 bases from J, the gap between germline ends came to 15 bases. The CDR3 nucleotides are TGTGCCAGCAGCCCCCGACGGGGGGTCCAGCCCCAGCATTTT. Its translation: CASSPRRGVQPQHF. Using reference TRBV7-2 and TRBJ1-5 for the parts outside the CDR3, the full variable domain is GAGVSQSPSNKVTEKGKDVELRCDPISGHTALYWYRQSLGQGLEFLIYFQGNSAPDKSGLPSDRFSAERTGGSVSTLTIQRTQQEDSAVYLCASSPRRGVQPQHFGDGTRLSIL.

The gene calls are TRBV5-1 and TRBJ1-1, with 9 bases fitting TRBD1. Trimming cost V 2 bases and J 8 bases; bases outside gene matches: 10. Germline loops: CDR1 SGHRS, CDR2 YFSETQ. The CDR3 length is 15 residues. The chain's CDR3 is CASSFAGTGNPEAFF. The DNA of the CDR3 is TGCGCCAGCAGCTTCGCCGGGACAGGGAACCCCGAAGCTTTCTTT.

J is TRBJ2-2 and V is TRBV5-6, with D perhaps TRBD2 (5 bases). The CDR3 has 14 amino acids. Germline-derived CDR1 and CDR2 are SGHDT and YYEEEE. V lost 4 bases to trimming and J lost 6 bases, with 13 bases between them. The CDR3 region has the DNA TGTGCCAGCAGCGGAGCGGTTGGCGCCGGGGAGCTGTTTTTT. As protein: CASSGAVGAGELFF. Full variable domain (remainder filled in from reference TRBV5-6 and TRBJ2-2): DAGVTQSPTHLIKTRGQQVTLRCSPKSGHDTVSWYQQALGQGPQFIFQYYEEEERQRGNFPDRFSGHQFPNYSSELNVNALLLGDSALYLCASSGAVGAGELFFGEGSRLTVL.

The chain couples TRBV10-3 to TRBJ2-1, with 8 bases fitting TRBD2. CDR1 and CDR2 from the germline V gene are ENHRY and SYGVKD. The CDR3 covers 14 residues. V lost 10 bases to trimming and J lost 7 bases; unmatched junction nucleotides: 12. In DNA form, the CDR3 reads TGTGCCACCGCCGTGGTAGGCGGGAGGAATGAGCAGTTCTTC. It specifies CATAVVGGRNEQFF.

The V call is TRBV5-1, the J call TRBJ2-1; 7 bases are a match to TRBD2. Trimming cost V 6 bases and J 0 bases; bases outside gene matches: 3. Germline CDR1 and CDR2: SGHRS and YFSETQ. The CDR3 sequence is 14 residues long. The CDR3 sequence: CASTAGDSYNEQFF. Written as DNA, the CDR3 is TGCGCCAGCACCGCGGGGGACTCCTACAATGAGCAGTTCTTC.

This chain connects TRBV6-5 to TRBJ2-7, with a possible D match to TRBD1 (6 bases). V lost 2 bases to trimming and J lost 4 bases, with 18 bases between them. From germline, CDR1 is MNHEY and CDR2 SVGAGI. The CDR3 is made up of 16 amino acids. The CDR3 DNA sequence: TGTGCCAGCAGTTACATCGCGGACAGCCAAATTTACGAGCAGTACTTC. Translated: CASSYIADSQIYEQYF.

In its sample, this clone was seen a few times. The chain is built from TRBV11-1 and TRBJ2-3; D remains ambiguous. The CDR3 is 11 amino acids. The V end was cut by 6 bases, the J end by 2 bases, with 3 bases between. Germline CDR1 and CDR2: SGHAT and FQDESV (reference sequence). CDR3 bases: TGTGCCAGCAGGTACACAGATACGCAGTATTTT. Translated: CASRYTDTQYF. Variable domain in full (rest from reference TRBV11-1 and TRBJ2-3): EAEVAQSPRYKITEKSQAVAFWCDPISGHATLYWYRQILGQGPELLVQFQDESVVDDSQLPKDRFSAERLKGVDSTLKIQPAELGDSAMYLCASRYTDTQYFGPGTRLTVL.

The CDR3: CASSRLAGNEQYF. The CDR3 nucleotides are TGTGCCAGCAGTAGGCTAGCGGGAAACGAGCAGTACTTC. This chain joins TRBV28 and TRBJ2-7, with 9 bases that match TRBD2. The CDR3 covers 13 residues. Germline CDR1 reads MDHEN; CDR2 reads SYDVKM. J lost 5 bases, V lost 5 bases, and 4 bases had no gene match. The full variable domain, in which reference TRBV28 and TRBJ2-7 provide the parts outside the CDR3, is DVKVTQSSRYLVKRTGEKVFLECVQDMDHENMFWYRQDPGLGLRLIYFSYDVKMKEKGDIPEGYSVSREKKERFSLILESASTNQTSMYLCASSRLAGNEQYFGPGTRLTVT.

The chain has TRBV6-5 and TRBJ2-3; 14 bases align to TRBD2. This CDR3 is built from 16 residues. V shed 4 bases and J 3 bases; nucleotides not matched to a gene: 3. Germline V lookup: CDR1 MNHEY, CDR2 SVGAGI. CDR3 nucleotide sequence: TGTGCCAGCAGTTTCCGGACTAGCGGGAGGACAGATACGCAGTATTTT. This gives the protein CASSFRTSGRTDTQYF.

The V call is TRBV13, the J call TRBJ2-7; 9 nucleotides align to TRBD2. CDR3 length equals 14 residues. V shed 5 bases, J shed 6 bases, and the junction held 8 bases outside the gene matches. Germline V CDR1 and CDR2: PRHDT, FYEKMQ (reference sequence). The CDR3 DNA follows: TGTGCCAGCAGCCGGACTAGCGTGAGTGGCGAGCAGTACTTC. Translating it yields CASSRTSVSGEQYF.

The chain is built from TRBV13 and TRBJ2-2; TRBD1 agrees at 7 bases. Per the germline V gene, CDR1 is PRHDT and CDR2 is FYEKMQ (reference sequence). V lost 3 bases, J lost 4 bases, and 5 bases stayed unmatched. The length of the CDR3 is 15 residues. The CDR3 spells CASSFEQGSTGELFF. Written as DNA, the CDR3 is TGTGCCAGCAGCTTTGAACAGGGGAGCACCGGGGAGCTGTTTTTT.

This clone was counted once. The chain carries TRBV7-2 and TRBJ2-5; D is unclear. V dropped 2 bases and J dropped 6 bases, with 10 bases sitting between them. The CDR3 is 13 amino acids. Looked up from germline, CDR1 is SGHTA and CDR2 is FQGNSA. As DNA, the CDR3 is TGTGCCAGCAGCTTACGCGGTGAGCAGACCCAGTACTTC. Its translation: CASSLRGEQTQYF.

The J gene is TRBJ1-2, the V gene TRBV2; a weak D match, TRBD1 (6 bases). CDR1 is SNHLY, CDR2 FYNNEI, per germline. This CDR3 contains 13 residues. V was trimmed by 6 bases and J by 2 bases, leaving 10 bases between them. The CDR3 sequence is CASSYRDNYGYTF. The CDR3 DNA sequence: TGTGCCAGCAGCTACAGGGACAACTATGGCTACACCTTC.

The V call is TRBV6-5, the J call TRBJ2-6; the D gene is possibly TRBD1 (6 bases). CDR1 and CDR2 from the germline V gene are MNHEY and SVGAGI. The V end lost 5 bases, the J end lost 3 bases, and 8 bases lay between the germline ends. This CDR3 is built from 14 residues. The CDR3 spells CASSEQGGANVLTF. The DNA of the CDR3 is TGTGCCAGCAGTGAACAGGGTGGGGCCAACGTCCTGACTTTC.

CDR3 sequence reads: CASRPLTGFSYGYTF. The CDR3 DNA sequence: TGTGCCAGCAGGCCATTGACAGGGTTTAGCTATGGCTACACCTTC. The rearrangement links TRBV2 to TRBJ1-2, with 7 bases fitting TRBD1. Germline CDR1 reads SNHLY; CDR2 reads FYNNEI. The J segment lost 4 bases and the V segment lost 6 bases, leaving 11 bases of the junction unmatched. This CDR3 has 15 amino acids.

CDR3 protein: CASSRELAEYNEQFF. The CDR3 bases are TGTGCCAGCAGCCGGGAACTAGCGGAATACAATGAGCAGTTCTTC. The chain links TRBV5-6 to TRBJ2-1; 8 bases map to TRBD2. The CDR3 is made up of 15 amino acids. CDR1 SGHDT and CDR2 YYEEEE come from the germline V gene. V lost 4 bases to trimming and J lost 4 bases; unmatched junction nucleotides: 7.

J is TRBJ2-1 and V is TRBV18; 9 bases line up with TRBD2. The CDR3 runs 17 residues. Germline CDR1 KGHSH, CDR2 LQKENI. With V trimmed by 1 base and J by 4 bases, 8 bases remained unmatched. The CDR3 reads CASSPLSREGLYNEQFF. CDR3 in DNA: TGTGCCAGCTCACCACTTTCGCGGGAGGGCCTGTACAATGAGCAGTTCTTC.

The chain couples TRBV7-9 to TRBJ2-3; D call uncertain. CDR1 and CDR2 from the germline V gene are SEHNR and FQNEAQ (reference sequence). This CDR3 is 15 amino acids long. Trimming pared 7 bases from V and 2 bases from J, leaving 16 bases between. The CDR3 loop reads CASTLWLEDTDTQYF. DNA for the CDR3: TGTGCCAGCACCCTGTGGCTTGAGGACACAGATACGCAGTATTTT.

The rearrangement joins TRBV18 to TRBJ1-2; D is unresolved. Germline lookup yields CDR1 KGHSH and CDR2 LQKENI. The CDR3 extends over 12 amino acids. V lost 3 bases, J lost 8 bases, and 10 bases lay in between. The chain's CDR3 is CASSPGGSGYTF. The CDR3 DNA reads as TGTGCCAGCTCACCCGGAGGGTCCGGCTACACCTTC.

This clone was counted a few times. The genes are TRBV4-2 and TRBJ2-3; a weak D match, TRBD2 (5 bases). The V gene lost 5 bases and the J gene lost 0 bases, with 9 bases spanning the gap. CDR3 size: 14 residues. The germline V gene has CDR1 LGHNA and CDR2 YNFKEQ. This CDR3 is CASSLTSSTDTQYF. CDR3 DNA: TGTGCCAGCAGCTTAACTAGTAGCACAGATACGCAGTATTTT.

The chain uses TRBV29-1 and TRBJ1-2; 9 bases fit TRBD1. Per the germline V gene, CDR1 is SQVTM and CDR2 is ANQGSEA. This CDR3 has 13 residues. J was trimmed by 6 bases and V by 6 bases; bases with no gene match: 8. CDR3 residues: CSVPGQGINGYTF. For the CDR3, the DNA is TGCAGCGTCCCGGGACAGGGCATTAATGGCTACACCTTC. Based on the CDR3 plus reference TRBV29-1 and TRBJ1-2, the full variable domain is SAVISQKPSRDICQRGTSLTIQCQVDSQVTMMFWYRQQPGQSLTLIATANQGSEATYESGFVIDKFPISRPNLTFSTLTVSNMSPEDSSIYLCSVPGQGINGYTFGSGTRLTVV.

The chain couples TRBV7-2 to TRBJ1-1; 9 nucleotides agree with TRBD1. Germline V gene data show CDR1 as SGHTA and CDR2 as FQGNSA. J lost 0 bases, V lost 5 bases, and 13 bases had no gene match. The CDR3 extends over 18 amino acids. CDR3 in DNA: TGTGCCAGCAGCCGGCACGTCCCGGGACAGGGATTGAACACTGAAGCTTTCTTT. Its translation is CASSRHVPGQGLNTEAFF.

The CDR3 sequence: CASSYSGTGLGDTQYF. CDR3 nucleotide sequence: TGTGCCAGCAGCTACTCCGGTACGGGACTAGGCGATACGCAGTATTTT. J is TRBJ2-3 and V is TRBV7-2, with TRBD2 matching 8 bases. V lost 4 bases to trimming and J lost 6 bases; unmatched junction nucleotides: 12. The CDR3 is 16 residues long. From germline, CDR1 is SGHTA and CDR2 FQGNSA.

V is TRBV13 and J is TRBJ2-7; TRBD1 matches at 8 bases. J gave up 0 bases and V 3 bases, and 4 bases lay outside the gene matches. Germline V gives CDR1 PRHDT, CDR2 FYEKMQ (reference sequence). The CDR3 loop spans 15 amino acids. CDR3 sequence: CASSFNRGSSYEQYF. The DNA of the CDR3 is TGTGCCAGCAGCTTCAACAGGGGGAGCTCCTACGAGCAGTACTTC.

The rearrangement joins TRBV27 to TRBJ1-1, with D uncertain. This CDR3 spans 18 amino acids. Trimming shortened V by 3 bases and J by 10 bases, and 30 bases separated the two germline ends. Germline assignment: CDR1 MNHEY and CDR2 SMNVEV (reference sequence). CDR3 amino acids: CASSFDSHRVVITPGAFF. CDR3 DNA: TGTGCCAGCAGTTTCGATTCCCACCGGGTCGTTATTACTCCCGGAGCTTTCTTT.